This is a list of T cell receptor beta chains from one sample in a study of cytomegalovirus exposure and HLA in healthy donors. The assay was immunoSEQ multiplex PCR, and TCRdb's table has in-frame clones only and misses some. This table holds around 250,000 clones, 90% found once. Sequences were obtained from PBMCs. The receptors were sampled from a woman in her late teens or twenties in good health and CMV-seronegative. The CDR3 runs from the conserved cysteine through the conserved F or W. D genes are given only for firm matches. Clone sizes are given selectively: once, few, many, or a class where the clone is expanded.

>TRBJ1-3|TRBD1|TRBV7-9|.
CASSLTGSSGNTIYF
TGTGCCAGCAGCTTGACAGGGTCCTCTGGAAACACCATATATTTT
>TRBJ1-1|TRBD1|TRBV7-9|few
CASSGVQGTDTEAFF
TGTGCCAGCAGCGGAGTACAGGGGACGGACACTGAAGCTTTCTTT
>TRBJ1-3|.|TRBV5-6|.
CASSPFTNRASGNTIYF
TGTGCCAGCAGCCCATTTACTAACAGGGCCTCTGGAAACACCATATATTTT
>TRBJ1-4|TRBD1|TRBV9|.
CASSSRQGSNEKLFF
TGTGCCAGCAGCTCGAGACAGGGAAGTAATGAAAAACTGTTTTTT
>TRBJ1-1|.|TRBV28|.
CASSLTRGSVNTEAFF
TGTGCCAGCAGTTTGACTCGGGGTTCGGTGAACACTGAAGCTTTCTTT
>TRBJ1-1|TRBD1|TRBV7-3|.
CASSLEGAQITEAFF
TGTGCCAGCAGCTTAGAGGGGGCGCAGATCACTGAAGCTTTCTTT
>TRBJ1-2|TRBD1|TRBV27|once
CASSLTGTGIGGYTF
TGTGCCAGCAGTCTTACCGGGACAGGAATAGGGGGCTACACCTTC
>TRBJ1-2|TRBD1|TRBV28|.
CASSLGTGVPYGYTF
TGTGCCAGCAGTCTTGGGACAGGTGTACCCTATGGCTACACCTTC
>TRBJ2-7|TRBD1|TRBV19|.
CASSRGQGKSGEQYF
TGTGCCAGTAGCCGTGGACAGGGGAAGTCGGGAGAGCAGTACTTC
>TRBJ1-3|TRBD1|TRBV7-8|.
CASSPDRVGGNTIYF
TGTGCCAGCAGCCCAGACAGGGTTGGCGGAAACACCATATATTTT